These 8 T cell receptor beta chains were sequenced from one sample in a study of T cells in women clearing cervical HPV infection. Assay used: immunoSEQ multiplex PCR; TCRdb lists only in-frame clones, some missing. The sample has 25,000 to 40,000 clones. Sequenced input: blood buffy coat. All receptors derive from a woman between 18 and 75 years old with a cervical HPV16 infection that either progressed to CIN3+ or cleared (not recorded which).

About this clone itself: The CDR3 is cut off 3 residues early in the read; its end comes from the germline J gene. The chain recombines TRBV20-1 with TRBJ1-1, with 7 bases lining up with TRBD1. The CDR3 is 12 amino acids. Germline-derived CDR1 and CDR2 are DFQATT and SNEGSKA (reference sequence). The CDR3 here is CSAMTGLKEAFF. The DNA read from the CDR3 is TGCAGTGCGATGACAGGGCTAAAAGAA.

A remark on this clone: Read sequence stops 3 residues before the CDR3 end, and the germline J gene provides the missing end. The rearrangement links TRBV7-3 to TRBJ1-4; D is perhaps TRBD1 (5 bases). This CDR3 contains 18 residues. Germline V gene lookup returns CDR1 SGHTA and CDR2 FQGTGA. CDR3 sequence: CASSESGRRASGANVLFF. Incomplete CDR3 DNA: TGTGCCAGCAGCGAGAGCGGGCGACGGGCCTCTGGGGCCAACGTA.

Turning to this clone: The CDR3 end lies 3 residues beyond the end of the read and is filled in from the germline J gene. Other DNA sequences in the sample encode the same CDR3. The V and J genes are TRBV19 and TRBJ1-3, with D hard to call. V was cut by 0 bases and J by 3 bases, with 6 bases left in between. Germline lookup yields CDR1 LNHDA and CDR2 SQIVND (reference sequence). The CDR3 covers 14 residues. CDR3 bases read: TGTGCCAGTAGTATAGAAACAGTTGGAAACACC. Protein: CASSIETVGNT. The entire CDR3 protein reads CASSIETVGNTIYF.

As to this clone: The read terminates 3 residues ahead of where the CDR3 ends, so the germline J gene completes it. The V and J genes are TRBV30 and TRBJ1-2; 9 bases agree with TRBD1. CDR3 length: 14 residues. Looked up from germline, CDR1 is GTSNPN and CDR2 is SVGIG (reference sequence). The CDR3 sequence is CAWGTGWSTDTYTF. CDR3 DNA (partial): TGTGCCTGGGGGACAGGGTGGAGCACAGATACC.

As concerns this clone: The sequenced fragment ends 3 residues before the CDR3 boundary, so the rest is inferred from the germline J gene. The chain couples TRBV30 to TRBJ1-3; D remains unclear. Trimming stripped 5 bases from V and 7 bases from J, with 12 bases between. Germline V CDR1 and CDR2: GTSNPN, SVGIG (reference sequence). The CDR3 is 12 amino acids. CDR3 DNA, as far as it was read: TGTGCCTGGGATAAAGGAGGGAACACC. Its translation: CAWDKGGNT. In full, the CDR3 reads CAWDKGGNTIYF. Filled out from reference TRBV30 and TRBJ1-3, the complete variable domain reads SQTIHQWPATLVQPVGSPLSLECTVEGTSNPNLYWYRQAAGRGLQLLFYSVGIGQISSEVPQNLSASRPQDRQFILSSKKLLLSDSGFYLCAWDKGGNTIYFGEGSWLTVV.

In regard to this clone: The CDR3 end falls 3 residues outside the read, so it is completed with the germline J gene. The chain employs TRBV6-2 or TRBV6-3 and TRBJ2-1; 13 bases fit TRBD2. CDR1 and CDR2 from the germline V gene are MNHEY and SVGEGT. This CDR3 spans 16 amino acids. V dropped 6 bases and J dropped 3; count of bases not matched to a gene: 5. The CDR3: CASRWGLAGSYNEQFF. Partial CDR3 DNA: TGTGCCAGCAGGTGGGGACTAGCGGGGAGCTACAATGAG.

To note about this clone: The read is 3 residues too short to cover the CDR3 end, so that end is filled in from the germline J gene. This chain links TRBV15 with TRBJ2-7, with D possibly TRBD2 on 6 matching bases. Per the germline V gene, CDR1 is LNHNV and CDR2 is YYDKDF (reference sequence). V was pared by 0 bases and J by 6 bases, with 9 bases between. The CDR3 has 13 residues. The part of the CDR3 DNA that was read is TGTGCCACCAGCAGAGATCTGGGGGGCGAG. This gives the protein CATSRDLGGE. The full CDR3 is CATSRDLGGEQYF.

Turning to this clone: The sequence runs out 3 residues before the end of the CDR3; the remainder is reconstructed from the germline J gene. This chain joins TRBV20-1 and TRBJ2-1, with 9 bases that match TRBD2. This CDR3 is 15 amino acids long. Trimming took 3 bases from V and 9 from J; bases not matched to a gene: 12. Germline CDR1 reads DFQATT; CDR2 reads SNEGSKA (reference sequence). The CDR3 sequence is CSARPLAGVGGEQFF. The part of the CDR3 DNA that was read is TGCAGTGCTAGGCCTTTAGCGGGAGTTGGGGGTGAG.